Below are 10 T cell receptor beta chains sequenced from a single sample in a study of a mutant IDH1 vaccine in newly diagnosed glioma. For these TCRs, the target antigens are not known. Method: immunoSEQ multiplex PCR; TCRdb's copy keeps in-frame clones and lacks some. The table records tens of thousands of clones, 70% to 90% of them present only once. Time point meaning: week 35, safety follow-up. Topical imiquimod accompanied each vaccine dose, which consisted of 300 ug of mutant IDH1 20-mer peptide. Here the sequenced sample was PBMCs, taken from a glioma patient whose treatment included an IDH1 peptide vaccine. The source of these receptors is a man aged 25-40 years with glioma.

On this clone: The junction shows a germline mismatch at one end, possibly a read error. CDR3 nucleotides: TGCAGTTCTAGCGGGGGTTACGAGCAGTACTTC. Translation gives CSSSGGYEQYF. J is TRBJ2-7 and V is TRBV20-1; 10 nucleotides match TRBD2. The CDR3 runs 11 residues. CDR1 is DFQATT and CDR2 is SNEGSKA in the germline V gene (reference sequence).

The rearrangement uses TRBV7-2 and TRBJ1-1; D might be TRBD1 (5 bases). The CDR3 loop spans 13 amino acids. The V end lost 5 bases, the J end lost 1 base, and 8 bases lay between the germline ends. Germline V lookup: CDR1 SGHTA, CDR2 FQGNSA. The CDR3 DNA is TGTGCCAGCAGCGGACACCCGAACACTGAAGCTTTCTTT. This translates into CASSGHPNTEAFF.

In DNA, the CDR3 is TGTGCCAGCAGCGCCGGGGACAGCGGTTCCTACGAGCAGTACTTC. This translates into CASSAGDSGSYEQYF. The rearrangement joins TRBV9 to TRBJ2-7, with 7 bases lining up with TRBD1. This CDR3 comprises 15 residues. The V and J ends lost 3 bases and 1 base, in that order; junction bases with no gene match: 7. Germline CDR1 SGDLS, CDR2 YYNGEE.

The gene calls are TRBV13 and TRBJ2-1; TRBD2 agrees at 8 bases. The CDR3 is 15 amino acids. J lost 8 bases, V lost 5 bases, and 11 bases had no gene match. Germline V CDR1 and CDR2: PRHDT, FYEKMQ (reference sequence). The chain's CDR3 is CASSVRGGRSDEQFF. The CDR3 nucleotides read TGTGCCAGCAGCGTTCGGGGGGGCCGGTCGGATGAGCAGTTCTTC.

DNA of the CDR3: TGTGCCAGCAGCGTAGCTGGAAACAGGGTGACTGAAGCTTTCTTT. Its protein is CASSVAGNRVTEAFF. The genes are TRBV9 and TRBJ1-1; a possible D gene is TRBD1 (6 bases). Germline lookup yields CDR1 SGDLS and CDR2 YYNGEE. This CDR3 region has 15 residues. Trimming left V 0 bases short and J 5 bases short, with 14 bases between.

The chain uses TRBV7-9 and TRBJ1-2; unclear D gene. Germline CDR1 and CDR2: SEHNR and FQNEAQ (reference sequence). The CDR3 is 15 residues long. Trimming shortened V by 0 bases and J by 2 bases, and 10 bases separated the two germline ends. CDR3 sequence: CASSLAERINYGYTF. Written as DNA, the CDR3 is TGTGCCAGCAGCTTAGCAGAACGAATCAACTATGGCTACACCTTC.

The CDR3 DNA follows: TGTGCCAGCAGCTTACAGCGTAGCAATCAGCCCCAGCATTTT. It codes for CASSLQRSNQPQHF. The chain is built from TRBV7-9 and TRBJ1-5, with D hard to call. V was pared by 2 bases and J by 0 bases, with 5 bases between. CDR1 is SEHNR, CDR2 FQNEAQ, per germline (reference sequence). The CDR3 runs to 14 residues.

V gene TRBV13 combines with J gene TRBJ2-5, with D perhaps matching TRBD2 (5 bases). Per germline, CDR1 PRHDT and CDR2 FYEKMQ (reference sequence). Deletions cut 1 base from V and 2 bases from J, with 11 bases between. CDR3 size: 15 residues. Here the CDR3 reads CASSLAPGLQETQYF. As DNA, the CDR3 is TGTGCCAGCAGCTTAGCGCCGGGATTACAAGAGACCCAGTACTTC.

The gene calls are TRBV7-8 and TRBJ1-5; D perhaps matches TRBD1 (6 bases). CDR3 length: 15 residues. Trimming took 4 bases from V and 3 from J, leaving 13 bases between them. Germline V gene data show CDR1 as SGHVS and CDR2 as FQNEAQ. The CDR3 sequence is CASSSWDTYNQPQHF. In nucleotides, the CDR3 is TGTGCCAGCAGCTCCTGGGACACCTACAATCAGCCCCAGCATTTT.

The chain recombines TRBV6-1 with TRBJ1-2; no clear D gene. The CDR3 runs 13 residues. Germline lookup yields CDR1 MNHNS and CDR2 SASEGT. Trimming took off 5 bases at V and 8 bases at J, with 15 bases between the two ends. The CDR3 loop reads CASSQSTLRGYTF. The CDR3 DNA reads TGTGCCAGCAGTCAGTCCACCTTGAGGGGCTACACCTTC.